The sequence of this T cell receptor (beta chain) was determined in a study of regulatory T cells. The primer mix had 52 TRBV and 13 TRBJ primers. TCRdb keeps only in-frame clones here, not all; method: immunoSEQ multiplex PCR. The table has 25,000 to 30,000 clones, 80% to 95% seen once. Study results and limitations: Regulatory T cells showed the strongest V-J pair restriction and V/J gene skewing among patient repertoires. In CD3G-deficient patients, conventional CD4+ T cells were enriched for hydrophobic CDR3 residues at positions 6 and 7.

This CDR3 has 13 amino acids. The V gene's germline CDR1 is MNHNS and CDR2 SASEGT. V shed 6 bases and J shed 1 base, with 9 bases lying between them. CD4+ T cells were divided by sorting: CD25-high CD127-low Tregs, CD25-low CD127-high conventional cells. About this clone: Its specificity is not known.

The TCR originated in a person between 18 and 30 years old with CD3G deficiency. The source material was conventional CD4+ T cells sorted from blood. The rearrangement uses TRBV6-1 and TRBJ1-1, with D perhaps matching TRBD1 (6 bases). As DNA, the CDR3 is TGTGCCAGCAGCCTGACAGGGAACACTGAAGCTTTCTTT. Translated: CASSLTGNTEAFF.